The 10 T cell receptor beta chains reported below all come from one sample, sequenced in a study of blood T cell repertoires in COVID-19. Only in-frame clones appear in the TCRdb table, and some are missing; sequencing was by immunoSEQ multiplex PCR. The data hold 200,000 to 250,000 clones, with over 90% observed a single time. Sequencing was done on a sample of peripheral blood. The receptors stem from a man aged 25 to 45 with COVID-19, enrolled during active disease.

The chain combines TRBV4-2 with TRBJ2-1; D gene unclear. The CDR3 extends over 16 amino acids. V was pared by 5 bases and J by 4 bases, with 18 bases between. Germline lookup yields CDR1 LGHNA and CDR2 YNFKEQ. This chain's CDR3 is CASSAYPLPRYNEQFF. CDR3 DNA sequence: TGTGCCAGCAGCGCGTATCCTCTTCCCCGATACAATGAGCAGTTCTTC.

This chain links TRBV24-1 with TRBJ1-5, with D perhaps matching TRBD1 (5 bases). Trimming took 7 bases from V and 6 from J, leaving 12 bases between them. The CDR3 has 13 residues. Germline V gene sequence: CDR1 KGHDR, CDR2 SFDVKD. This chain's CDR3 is CATSGGWGQPQHF. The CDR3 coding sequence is TGTGCCACCAGCGGGGGATGGGGTCAGCCCCAGCATTTT.

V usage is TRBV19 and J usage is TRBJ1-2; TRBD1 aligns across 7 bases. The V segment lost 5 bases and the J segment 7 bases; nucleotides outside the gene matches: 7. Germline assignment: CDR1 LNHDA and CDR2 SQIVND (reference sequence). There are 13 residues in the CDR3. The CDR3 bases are TGTGCCAGTAGTTCGACAGGGAGAGGTGGCTACACCTTC. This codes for CASSSTGRGGYTF. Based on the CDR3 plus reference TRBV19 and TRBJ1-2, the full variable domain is DGGITQSPKYLFRKEGQNVTLSCEQNLNHDAMYWYRQDPGQGLRLIYYSQIVNDFQKGDIAEGYSVSREKKESFPLTVTSAQKNPTAFYLCASSSTGRGGYTFGSGTRLTVV.

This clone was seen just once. The CDR3 loop reads CASGVIGSLNEKLFF. For the CDR3, the DNA is TGTGCCAGCGGTGTGATCGGGTCCCTTAATGAAAAACTGTTTTTT. The genes are TRBV7-9 and TRBJ1-4; D gene unclear. Trimming took off 8 bases at V and 4 bases at J, with 17 bases between the two ends. Germline V gene data show CDR1 as SEHNR and CDR2 as FQNEAQ (reference sequence). The CDR3 covers 15 residues.

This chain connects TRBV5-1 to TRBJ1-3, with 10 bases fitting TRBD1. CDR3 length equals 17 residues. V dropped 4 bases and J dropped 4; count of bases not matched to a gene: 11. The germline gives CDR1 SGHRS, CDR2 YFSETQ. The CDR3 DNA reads TGCGCCAGCAGCCCCGGGGACAGGGGTTTAAAAGGAAACACCATATATTTT. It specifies CASSPGDRGLKGNTIYF.

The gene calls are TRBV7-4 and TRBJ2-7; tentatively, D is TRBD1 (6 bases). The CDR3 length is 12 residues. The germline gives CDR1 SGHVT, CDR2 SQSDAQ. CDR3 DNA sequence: TGTGTCCGGACAGCCTGGGGCTACGAGCAGTACTTC. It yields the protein CVRTAWGYEQYF.

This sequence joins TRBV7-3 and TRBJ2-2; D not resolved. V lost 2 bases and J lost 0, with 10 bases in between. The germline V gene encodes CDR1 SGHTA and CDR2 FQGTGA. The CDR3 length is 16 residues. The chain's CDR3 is CASSLPGGANTGELFF. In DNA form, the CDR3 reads TGTGCCAGCAGCTTACCGGGTGGAGCGAACACCGGGGAGCTGTTTTTT.

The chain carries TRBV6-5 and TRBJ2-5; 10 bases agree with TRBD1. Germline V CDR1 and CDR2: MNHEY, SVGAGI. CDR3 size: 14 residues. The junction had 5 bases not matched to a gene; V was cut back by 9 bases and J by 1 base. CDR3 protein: CASTGQGIQETQYF. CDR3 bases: TGTGCCAGTACGGGACAGGGGATCCAAGAGACCCAGTACTTC.

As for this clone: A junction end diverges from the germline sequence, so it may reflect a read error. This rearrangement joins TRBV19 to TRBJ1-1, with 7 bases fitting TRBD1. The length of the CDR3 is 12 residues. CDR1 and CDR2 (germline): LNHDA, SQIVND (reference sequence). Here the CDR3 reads CASSTNGQDRSF. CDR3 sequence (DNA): TGTGCCAGTAGTACAAACGGACAGGACCGCTCTTTT.

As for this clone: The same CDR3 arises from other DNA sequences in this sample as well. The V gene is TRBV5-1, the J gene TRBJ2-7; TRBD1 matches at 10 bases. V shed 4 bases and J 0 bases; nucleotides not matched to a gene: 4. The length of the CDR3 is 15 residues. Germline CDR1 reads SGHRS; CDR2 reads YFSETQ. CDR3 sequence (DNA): TGCGCCAGCAGCCCGGGACAGGGGAGCTCCTACGAGCAGTACTTC. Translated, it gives CASSPGQGSSYEQYF.